This TCR beta chain emerged from a study of cytomegalovirus exposure and HLA in healthy donors. Amplification used 60 Vbeta primers and 13 Jbeta primers. TCRdb keeps only in-frame clones here, not all; method: immunoSEQ multiplex PCR. The sample records 150,000 to 200,000 clones, 65% to 70% being singletons. The V gene's germline CDR1 is SGHRS and CDR2 YFSETQ. V was clipped by 4 bases and J by 9 bases; unmatched bases: 6. CDR3 length equals 14 residues. The chain has TRBV5-1 and TRBJ2-3; 12 bases align to TRBD2. The TCR was taken from a woman in her late teens or twenties in good health and CMV-seropositive. Source material: PBMCs. CDR3 DNA: TGCGCCAGCAGCCCTAGCGGGGGGGCCGGGACGCAGTATTTT. Translating it yields CASSPSGGAGTQYF.